These T cell receptor beta chains were read from a single sample in a study of cytomegalovirus exposure and HLA in healthy donors. Assay: immunoSEQ multiplex PCR; the TCRdb copy retains only in-frame clones and omits some. The sample comprises about 250,000 clones, more than 75% of which are singletons, and 2% to 3% rests with the top ten. The source material was PBMCs. The receptors here all came from a man younger than 35 in good health and CMV-seronegative. CDR3s include the opening cysteine and the closing phenylalanine or tryptophan. D genes are given only for firm matches. Size is stated for part of the rows, as once, few or many counts, or as a class when the clone is expanded.

TRBD1	TRBV4-1	15	TRBJ2-7	once	TGCGCCAGCAGCCAAGGAAGGGACAGTTTGTACGAGCAGTACTTC	CASSQGRDSLYEQYF
TRBD1	TRBV19	15	TRBJ1-1	-	TGTGCCAGTAGTACCCGACAGGGGGCGAACACTGAAGCTTTCTTT	CASSTRQGANTEAFF
-	TRBV29-1	15	TRBJ2-2	-	TGCAGCGTTTCAAAGCCGGGACTCAACACCGGGGAGCTGTTTTTT	CSVSKPGLNTGELFF
-	TRBV25-1	11	TRBJ2-7	once	TGTGCCAGCAGCGGGGGTGGCGAGCAGTACTTC	CASSGGGEQYF
-	TRBV7-2	16	TRBJ2-3	-	TGTGCCAGCAGCTCGGGGGAGGACTGGATCACAGATACGCAGTATTTT	CASSSGEDWITDTQYF
TRBD1	TRBV7-9	14	TRBJ2-3	once	TGTGCCAGCAGCCGGGGACAGGGGGCAGATACGCAGTATTTT	CASSRGQGADTQYF
-	TRBV5-1	14	TRBJ2-1	-	TGCGCCAGCAGCGGAGGGAGCTCCTACAATGAGCAGTTCTTC	CASSGGSSYNEQFF
TRBD1	TRBV7-8	15	TRBJ2-1	-	TGTGCCAGCAGCCTGACAGGGAGCTCCTACAATGAGCAGTTCTTC	CASSLTGSSYNEQFF
-	TRBV5-1	14	TRBJ2-7	-	TGCGCCAGCAGTTGGTACGGGGGTCCGCACGAGCAGTACTTC	CASSWYGGPHEQYF
TRBD1	TRBV28	15	TRBJ1-5	-	TGTGCCAGCAGCGTGACAGGGTATAGCAATCAGCCCCAGCATTTT	CASSVTGYSNQPQHF
TRBD2	TRBV2	17	TRBJ2-2	-	TGTGCCACCCAGTCGGAAGCGGGAGGGCCAAAGAACGGGGAGCTGTTTTTT	CATQSEAGGPKNGELFF
-	TRBV15	14	TRBJ2-7	few	TGTGCCACCAGCAGAGACGAAGGGGGCTACGAGCAGTACTTC	CATSRDEGGYEQYF
-	TRBV12-5	12	TRBJ1-2	-	TGTGCTAGTGCCCCTGGACAGTCGGGCTACACCTTC	CASAPGQSGYTF
-	TRBV4-1	16	TRBJ2-1	-	TGCGCCAGCAGCCAAAGATGGGCAGGGTTGGGCAATGAGCAGTTCTTC	CASSQRWAGLGNEQFF
TRBD2	TRBV30	16	TRBJ2-3	-	TGTGCCTGGAGTCAGGGACTAGCGGGAGTGGCAGATACGCAGTATTTT	CAWSQGLAGVADTQYF
TRBD2	TRBV7-2	16	TRBJ2-2	-	TGTGCCAGCAGCTTAGCTAGCGGGGGGCCCCCCGGGGAGCTGTTTTTT	CASSLASGGPPGELFF
-	TRBV7-9	15	TRBJ1-6	-	TGTGCCAGCAGCTTGGGCTTTGGGGGCAATTCACCCCTCCACTTT	CASSLGFGGNSPLHF
TRBD2	TRBV4-3	14	TRBJ2-1	-	TGCGCCAGCAGCCAGTCGACCGGGAGGCCCGGAGAGGTCTTC	CASSQSTGRPGEVF
TRBD2	TRBV5-1	14	TRBJ2-1	-	TGCGCCAGCAGCTTGTTAGCGGGAGAGAATGAGCAGTTCTTC	CASSLLAGENEQFF
TRBD2	TRBV9	15	TRBJ2-3	-	TGTGCCAGCAGCGCTAGCGGGAGGTCCCCAGATACGCAGTATTTT	CASSASGRSPDTQYF
-	TRBV4-3	16	TRBJ2-3	-	TGCGCCAGCAGCCAAGATGTCGGCGGCTTCACAGATACGCAGTATTTT	CASSQDVGGFTDTQYF
-	TRBV4-3	14	TRBJ1-6	few	TGCGCCAGCAGCCCCGGCGGGGGGAATTCACCCCTCCACTTT	CASSPGGGNSPLHF
-	TRBV30	15	TRBJ1-1	-	TGTGCCTGGGGACTTAGACTGGAGTTGACCACTGAAGCTTTCTTT	CAWGLRLELTTEAFF
TRBD1	TRBV5-3	15	TRBJ2-7	-	TGTGCCAGAAGCGTTCCGGGACAGGGTCTTTGCGAGCAGTACTTC	CARSVPGQGLCEQYF
-	TRBV5-5	13	TRBJ1-6	-	TGTGCCAGCAGCTTGGCCCCCGGGGCACCCCTCCACTTT	CASSLAPGAPLHF
-	TRBV28	11	TRBJ1-4	few	TGTGCCAGCAGTTTATCAGGAGGGCTGTTTTTT	CASSLSGGLFF
TRBD1	TRBV7-9	15	TRBJ1-5	-	TGTGCCAGCAGCTTAAGAGGGGGCGAGATTATGCCCCAGCATTTT	CASSLRGGEIMPQHF
-	TRBV7-2	15	TRBJ2-6	-	TGTGCCAGCAGCTTATTTATGGCCGGGGCCAACGTCCTGACTTTC	CASSLFMAGANVLTF
TRBD2	TRBV7-9	17	TRBJ2-3	once	TGTGCCAGCAGCTTACCCCTAGCGGGGGCCGGAACAGATACGCAGTATTTT	CASSLPLAGAGTDTQYF
-	TRBV19	13	TRBJ1-2	-	TGTGCCAGTAGTAGGACACTTAACTATGGCTACACCTTC	CASSRTLNYGYTF
-	TRBV12-5	14	TRBJ1-5	few	TGTGCTAGTGTCCCAGACATGAACGATCAGCCCCAGCATTTT	CASVPDMNDQPQHF
TRBD1	TRBV25-1	13	TRBJ1-4	-	TGTGCCAGCAGTGGGACAGGGAATGAAAAACTGTTTTTT	CASSGTGNEKLFF
TRBD1	TRBV29-1	14	TRBJ2-1	-	TGCAGCTTTCGGACAGGGGGGTCCTACAATGAGCAGTTCTTC	CSFRTGGSYNEQFF
-	TRBV27	11	TRBJ2-5	-	TGTGCCAGCAGTTTAGGCGAGGCCCAGTACTTC	CASSLGEAQYF
TRBD2	TRBV9	15	TRBJ2-1	-	TGTGCCAGCAGCGTCGGTAGCGGGAGGGAGAATGAGCAGTTCTTC	CASSVGSGRENEQFF
TRBD2	TRBV2	15	TRBJ2-3	-	TGTGCCAGCGGTGAGGGCGGGGGGGCCTCCGATACGCAGTATTTT	CASGEGGGASDTQYF
TRBD2	TRBV2	16	TRBJ2-7	-	TGTGCCAGCAACCTAATCCTCGGGGGGGCCTCCCACGAGCAGTACTTC	CASNLILGGASHEQYF
TRBD1	TRBV5-1	14	TRBJ1-2	-	TGCGCCAGCAGCCCAGCGACAGGGGAGAGTCGCTACACCTTC	CASSPATGESRYTF
-	TRBV9	14	TRBJ1-6	-	TGTGCCAGCAGCGTCAGGGATTATAATTCACCCCTCCACTTT	CASSVRDYNSPLHF
TRBD2	TRBV2	16	TRBJ2-5	-	TGTGCCAGCAGTGAACAGTGGGGACTAGCGACACAGACCCAGTACTTC	CASSEQWGLATQTQYF
TRBD2	TRBV28	16	TRBJ2-7	-	TGTGCCAGCAGTTGGACTAGCGGGAGGGTGATGGCCGAGCAGTACTTC	CASSWTSGRVMAEQYF
TRBD1	TRBV5-4	15	TRBJ2-3	once	TGTGCCAGCACCCCGACAGGGGGTAGCCCAGATACGCAGTATTTT	CASTPTGGSPDTQYF
TRBD1	TRBV29-1	11	TRBJ2-7	-	TGCAGCGTTAACAGGGGCCGCGAGCAGTACTTC	CSVNRGREQYF
-	TRBV2	12	TRBJ2-1	-	TGTGCCAGCAGTGCCACCGGGGGGCCGGGGTTCTTC	CASSATGGPGFF
-	TRBV1	14	TRBJ2-7	-	TGCACCAGCCTCCGGGACAGGGACTTCTACGAGCAGTACTTC	CTSLRDRDFYEQYF
TRBD1	TRBV30	15	TRBJ2-2	few	TGTGCCTGGGAACCGGGGGACAGGGGATACGGGGAGCTGTTTTTT	CAWEPGDRGYGELFF
TRBD1	TRBV7-9	15	TRBJ2-3	-	TGTGCCGTCGGACAGGGGCTTTTTGTGGCAGATACGCAGTATTTT	CAVGQGLFVADTQYF
TRBD2	TRBV28	16	TRBJ2-3	-	TGTGCCAGCAGTACCGGACTAGCGGGGTACACAGATACGCAGTATTTT	CASSTGLAGYTDTQYF
-	TRBV7-3	16	TRBJ2-1	few	TGTGCCAGCAGCCTCCTAGGAGGTTCTAAGCGCAATGAGCAGTTCTTC	CASSLLGGSKRNEQFF
TRBD2	TRBV5-6	14	TRBJ2-7	-	TGTGCCAGCAGCATTCCCGGGACTAGGGGCGAGCAGTACTTC	CASSIPGTRGEQYF
-	TRBV28	15	TRBJ2-7	-	TGTGCCAGCAGTTTCCGGGCAGGGGACTCCTACGAGCAGTACTTC	CASSFRAGDSYEQYF
TRBD1	TRBV7-2	14	TRBJ2-7	-	TGTGCCAGCAGCGCCGGGACAGGGGGCTACGAGCAGTACTTC	CASSAGTGGYEQYF
TRBD1	TRBV14	14	TRBJ2-7	-	TGTGCCAGCAGCCAAGGGACAGGGTCGGACGAGCAGTACTTC	CASSQGTGSDEQYF
-	TRBV28	13	TRBJ1-1	-	TGTGCCAGCAGGGTCCTGAAGGGGACTGAAGCTTTCTTT	CASRVLKGTEAFF
-	TRBV4-3	15	TRBJ1-6	-	TGCGCCAGCAGCCGGGCCACAGGGTATAATTCACCCCTCCACTTT	CASSRATGYNSPLHF
-	TRBV9	16	TRBJ1-2	-	TGTGCCAGCAGCGTAGGAGAGAGTCCTCGTCTCTATGGCTACACCTTC	CASSVGESPRLYGYTF
TRBD1	TRBV14	15	TRBJ1-2	-	TGTGCCAGCAGCCGTAGCGGGACAGGGGATTATGGCTACACCTTC	CASSRSGTGDYGYTF
TRBD1	TRBV7-9	15	TRBJ2-7	-	TGTGCCAGCAGCTTAACAGGGGGTCCTTACGACGAGCAGTACTTC	CASSLTGGPYDEQYF